Each of the 24 T cell receptor beta chains below was sequenced from the same sample in a study of blood T cell repertoires in COVID-19. Sequenced by immunoSEQ multiplex PCR; TCRdb stores in-frame clones only, minus some. The top ten clones hold approximately 2% of a sample with approximately 240,000 clones, about 90% of them seen once. Sample: PBMCs or T cells enriched from blood (not recorded which). The receptor source for this set is a young woman who had recovered from COVID-19.

The chain has TRBV27 and TRBJ2-1, with 7 bases aligning to TRBD2. Trimming cost V 6 bases and J 4 bases; bases outside gene matches: 18. Germline V gene data show CDR1 as MNHEY and CDR2 as SMNVEV (reference sequence). The length of the CDR3 is 18 residues. The CDR3 DNA is TGTGCCAGCAGACCGCCGCCTGGGCGGGAGCGCTCTTACAATGAGCAGTTCTTC. Amino acids: CASRPPPGRERSYNEQFF.

V is TRBV7-2 and J is TRBJ1-4; weak D call: TRBD1 (5 bases). The V gene lost 2 bases and the J gene lost 6 bases, with 10 bases spanning the gap. This CDR3 comprises 14 residues. The V gene's germline CDR1 is SGHTA and CDR2 FQGNSA. DNA of the CDR3: TGTGCCAGCAGCTTAAACAGGCCTGATGAAAAACTGTTTTTT. Protein sequence: CASSLNRPDEKLFF.

This clone showed up just once. This chain joins TRBV5-1 and TRBJ1-2; TRBD1 might be the D (6 bases). The germline V and J ends were trimmed by 4 bases and 1 base, with 11 bases remaining between them. The CDR3 consists of 14 residues. Germline V gives CDR1 SGHRS, CDR2 YFSETQ. CDR3 bases: TGCGCCAGCAGCGTCCGGGACAATAACTATGGCTACACCTTC. Protein sequence: CASSVRDNNYGYTF.

This clone has just one count. Other nucleotide sequences from this sample produce the same CDR3. V gene TRBV18 combines with J gene TRBJ1-2; 7 bases agree with TRBD1. Germline lookup yields CDR1 KGHSH and CDR2 LQKENI. Losses at the gene ends were 3 bases for V and 2 bases for J; bases not matched to a gene: 3. There are 14 residues in the CDR3. The CDR3 sequence: CASSPDRTNYGYTF. The CDR3 DNA is TGTGCCAGCTCACCGGACAGGACCAACTATGGCTACACCTTC. The full variable domain, its missing parts supplied by reference TRBV18 and TRBJ1-2, is NAGVMQNPRHLVRRRGQEARLRCSPMKGHSHVYWYRQLPEEGLKFMVYLQKENIIDESGMPKERFSAEFPKEGPSILRIQQVVRGDSAAYFCASSPDRTNYGYTFGSGTRLTVV.

The chain joins TRBV4-2 to TRBJ2-1; TRBD2 agrees at 9 bases. This CDR3 is built from 16 residues. V was pared by 1 base and J by 3 bases, with 4 bases of the junction left unmatched. Germline CDR1 LGHNA, CDR2 YNFKEQ. In DNA form, the CDR3 reads TGTGCCAGCAGCCAAGCTGCGGGGGGGGTCTACAATGAGCAGTTCTTC. As protein: CASSQAAGGVYNEQFF.

V gene TRBV4-3 combines with J gene TRBJ2-2, with 8 positions matching TRBD2. Looked up from germline, CDR1 is LGHNA and CDR2 is YSLEER. The CDR3 covers 15 residues. Trimming removed 3 bases from V and 5 bases from J; junction bases left unmatched: 5. CDR3 sequence: CASSHSGGATGELFF. For the CDR3, the DNA is TGCGCCAGCAGCCACAGCGGGGGAGCTACCGGGGAGCTGTTTTTT.

In its sample, this clone was seen once. This sequence joins TRBV20-1 and TRBJ2-2; D call uncertain. The germline V gene has CDR1 DFQATT and CDR2 SNEGSKA (reference sequence). The V end lost 3 bases, the J end lost 3 bases, and 5 bases lay between the germline ends. This CDR3 has 12 amino acids. CDR3 in amino acids: CSASAYTGELFF. Written as DNA, the CDR3 is TGCAGTGCTAGTGCGTACACCGGGGAGCTGTTTTTT.

CDR3 nucleotides: TGTGCCAGCAGTAGACAGGCGAGCTCCTACGAGCAGTACTTC. This gives the protein CASSRQASSYEQYF. V gene TRBV6-6 combines with J gene TRBJ2-7, with a weak D call TRBD1 (6 bases). V shed 5 bases and J shed 0 bases, with 11 bases lying between them. Germline values: CDR1 MNHNY, CDR2 SVGAGI (reference sequence). The CDR3 sequence is 14 residues long.

The rearrangement joins TRBV7-2 to TRBJ1-6; 7 bases agree with TRBD1. The V segment lost 0 bases and the J segment 7 bases; nucleotides outside the gene matches: 3. The CDR3 contains 15 residues. Germline CDR1 SGHTA, CDR2 FQGNSA. This chain's CDR3 is CASSLAQGYNSPLHF. The CDR3 coding sequence is TGTGCCAGCAGCTTAGCACAGGGGTACAATTCACCCCTCCACTTT.

This rearrangement joins TRBV7-2 to TRBJ1-2, with 10 bases matching TRBD1. The CDR3 spans 14 residues. Germline-derived CDR1 and CDR2 are SGHTA and FQGNSA. The trim removed 5 bases at V and 4 bases at J, leaving 4 bases unmatched. CDR3 loop: CASSPRTGGYGYTF. The DNA for the CDR3 is TGTGCCAGCAGCCCACGGACAGGGGGCTATGGCTACACCTTC.

This chain uses TRBV6-1 with TRBJ1-5, with 8 bases matching TRBD1. J was trimmed by 3 bases and V by 4 bases; bases with no gene match: 8. Germline CDR1 and CDR2: MNHNS and SASEGT. The CDR3 is made up of 16 amino acids. The CDR3 bases are TGTGCCAGCAGTGGCCGGACAGGGAGCTTCAATCAGCCCCAGCATTTT. Protein sequence: CASSGRTGSFNQPQHF.

This rearrangement joins TRBV5-8 to TRBJ2-7; no clear D. The V end lost 0 bases, the J end lost 0 bases, and 4 bases lay between the germline ends. The CDR3 runs to 13 residues. Per germline, CDR1 SGHTS and CDR2 YDEGEE. Written as DNA, the CDR3 is TGTGCCAGCAGCTTGGGACACTCCTACGAGCAGTACTTC. Translation: CASSLGHSYEQYF. Supplemented by reference TRBV5-8 and TRBJ2-7, the full variable domain reads EAGVTQSPTHLIKTRGQQATLRCSPISGHTSVYWYQQALGLGLQFLLWYDEGEERNRGNFPPRFSGRQFPNYSSELNVNALELEDSALYLCASSLGHSYEQYFGPGTRLTVT.

This clone was observed a handful of times. This chain links TRBV4-1 with TRBJ2-7; 7 bases align to TRBD1. This CDR3 has 15 residues. Trimming at V came to 4 bases and at J to 0 bases, leaving 6 bases not matched to a gene. Germline CDR1 MGHRA, CDR2 YSYEKL. Here the CDR3 reads CASSRTGLSSYEQYF. The CDR3 DNA sequence: TGCGCCAGCAGCCGGACAGGTCTTTCCTCCTACGAGCAGTACTTC.

This sequence joins TRBV15 and TRBJ2-1; 11 bases map to TRBD2. The junction had 10 bases not matched to a gene; V was cut back by 5 bases and J by 7 bases. CDR1 and CDR2 (germline): LNHNV, YYDKDF (reference sequence). The CDR3 has 16 residues. The CDR3 loop is CATSGEPGLAENEQFF. The CDR3 DNA reads as TGTGCCACCAGCGGCGAACCGGGACTAGCGGAAAATGAGCAGTTCTTC.

V is TRBV18 and J is TRBJ2-5; 16 bases align to TRBD2. CDR1 and CDR2 from the germline V gene are KGHSH and LQKENI. CDR3 length equals 19 residues. J gave up 2 bases and V 2 bases, and 8 bases lay outside the gene matches. The CDR3 nucleotides read TGTGCCAGCTCACCAACCACGGTGGGACTAGCGGGAGGGCAAGAGACCCAGTACTTC. Encoded protein: CASSPTTVGLAGGQETQYF.

This clone was recorded once. The chain employs TRBV6-5 and TRBJ2-3; D is uncertain. V was trimmed by 7 bases and J by 3 bases, leaving 11 bases between them. This CDR3 contains 13 residues. Germline CDR1 MNHEY, CDR2 SVGAGI. CDR3 region: CASTTGSTDTQYF. The CDR3 bases are TGTGCCAGCACTACCGGGTCTACAGATACGCAGTATTTT.

The table lists this clone with a few counts. The chain has TRBV29-1 and TRBJ1-1; perhaps TRBD1 as D (6 bases). This CDR3 has 17 residues. With 6 bases removed from V and 3 bases from J, the gap between germline ends came to 26 bases. Per the germline V gene, CDR1 is SQVTM and CDR2 is ANQGSEA. The CDR3 sequence: CSVLGRGAATGHTEAFF. The DNA of the CDR3 is TGCAGCGTCCTCGGGAGGGGGGCCGCGACGGGACACACTGAAGCTTTCTTT.

The chain joins TRBV5-1 to TRBJ2-3; no definite D call. The germline CDR1 and CDR2 sequences are SGHRS and YFSETQ. The V end was cut by 4 bases, the J end by 0 bases, with 9 bases between. CDR3 size: 14 residues. CDR3 DNA: TGCGCCAGCAGCATAGTGGAGAGCACAGATACGCAGTATTTT. Translation gives CASSIVESTDTQYF.

The gene calls are TRBV4-1 and TRBJ2-4; TRBD2 might be the D (7 bases). Germline CDR1 reads MGHRA; CDR2 reads YSYEKL. The CDR3 sequence is 14 residues long. V was shortened by 1 base and J by 8 bases, with 12 bases between the two germline ends. CDR3 in amino acids: CASSQVGAGDIQYF. In DNA, the CDR3 is TGCGCCAGCAGCCAAGTGGGGGCGGGGGACATTCAGTACTTC.

This clone occurred once. The CDR3 DNA sequence: TGTGCCAGCAGCAAAGCAATCAAGTCTCTCGGTCAGGTTAACACCGGGGAGCTGTTTTTT. Protein: CASSKAIKSLGQVNTGELFF. The chain joins TRBV21-1 to TRBJ2-2; the D call TRBD1 from the table was never checked on the DNA. TRBV21-1 is listed as a pseudogene. The CDR3 contains 20 residues.

The V and J genes are TRBV9 and TRBJ1-4; a possible D gene is TRBD1 (5 bases). From germline, CDR1 is SGDLS and CDR2 YYNGEE. Trimming stripped 7 bases from V and 9 bases from J, with 13 bases between. CDR3 length equals 12 residues. CDR3 sequence reads: CASGGVNQKLFF. The CDR3 DNA is TGTGCCAGCGGGGGGGTAAACCAAAAACTGTTTTTT.

The V gene is TRBV29-1, the J gene TRBJ1-2; maybe TRBD1 (5 bases). V was shortened by 6 bases and J by 8 bases, with 16 bases between the two germline ends. Germline CDR1 and CDR2: SQVTM and ANQGSEA. The CDR3 sequence is 12 residues long. CDR3 bases: TGCAGCGTCGCGGACACGTTGAAGGGCTACACCTTC. As protein: CSVADTLKGYTF.

This chain links TRBV7-8 with TRBJ1-1, with a possible D match to TRBD1 (5 bases). V was cut by 5 bases and J by 8 bases, with 12 bases left in between. CDR3 size: 12 residues. CDR1 is SGHVS and CDR2 is FQNEAQ in the germline V gene. The CDR3 nucleotides read TGTGCCAGCAGCGGACCCGGGGGGGAAGCTTTCTTT. Amino acids: CASSGPGGEAFF.

The genes are TRBV28 and TRBJ1-1; possibly TRBD1 for D (6 bases). The CDR3 is 15 residues long. Trimming removed 5 bases from V and 3 bases from J, with 16 bases in between. Germline V gene data show CDR1 as MDHEN and CDR2 as SYDVKM. In DNA form, the CDR3 reads TGTGCCAGCAGTAAGGGGGGGAGCGGGGACACTGAAGCTTTCTTT. The encoded protein is CASSKGGSGDTEAFF.